Listed below are T cell receptor beta chains from one sample, sequenced in a study of blood T cell repertoires in COVID-19. Some clones are missing from TCRdb's copy, which holds only in-frame ones; the method was immunoSEQ multiplex PCR. Of 70,000 or so clones in the sample, about four fifths are singletons; the top ten hold more than 40%. Input material: peripheral blood. The receptors come from a human donor in a cohort sampled during active COVID-19. The CDR3 runs from the conserved cysteine through the conserved F or W. A D gene is named only where the DNA matches it firmly. Size is stated for part of the rows, as once, few or many counts, or as a class when the clone is expanded.

D | size | J | V | CDR3 | DNA
NA | NA | TRBJ1-5 | TRBV27 | CASRGTAGDQPQHF | TGTGCCAGCAGGGGTACAGCAGGGGATCAGCCCCAGCATTTT
NA | NA | TRBJ1-5 | TRBV6-5 | CASSPGGGGQPQHF | TGTGCCAGCAGCCCCGGGGGGGGCGGCCAGCCCCAGCATTTT
NA | few | TRBJ1-6 | TRBV28 | CASSLTTSPLHF | TGTGCCAGCAGTTTGACAACTTCACCCCTCCACTTT
TRBD2 | NA | TRBJ2-3 | TRBV25-1 | CASSERGLAGTDTQYF | TGTGCCAGCAGTGAACGAGGACTAGCGGGAACAGATACGCAGTATTTT
TRBD1 | NA | TRBJ1-2 | TRBV5-5 | CASQSGGNYGYTF | TGTGCCAGTCAATCAGGGGGGAACTATGGCTACACCTTC
NA | NA | TRBJ2-5 | TRBV3-1/TRBV3-2 | CASSRAGQETQYF | TGTGCCAGCAGCCGGGCAGGCCAAGAGACCCAGTACTTC
TRBD1 | NA | TRBJ1-1 | TRBV9 | CASTEQGFEAFF | TGTGCCAGCACAGAACAGGGGTTTGAAGCTTTCTTT
NA | NA | TRBJ1-2 | TRBV27 | CASSFGGAGGYTF | TGTGCCAGCAGTTTTGGGGGGGCAGGTGGCTACACCTTC
TRBD2 | NA | TRBJ2-7 | TRBV28 | CASSAPGLALYEQYF | TGTGCCAGCAGTGCCCCGGGACTAGCACTCTACGAGCAGTACTTC
NA | NA | TRBJ2-7 | TRBV6-5 | CASARRGRYEQYF | TGTGCCAGCGCGAGGAGGGGCCGATACGAGCAGTACTTC
NA | NA | TRBJ2-6 | TRBV28 | CASSPLLTGKGANVLTF | TGTGCCAGCAGTCCACTCCTGACGGGGAAGGGGGCCAACGTCCTGACTTTC
TRBD2 | NA | TRBJ2-4 | TRBV7-2 | CASSLNSGRVGNIQYF | TGTGCCAGCAGCTTAAATAGCGGGAGGGTTGGAAACATTCAGTACTTC
TRBD1 | NA | TRBJ2-7 | TRBV5-1 | CASSFPGGYEQYF | TGCGCCAGCAGCTTCCCAGGGGGCTACGAGCAGTACTTC
NA | NA | TRBJ2-7 | TRBV7-8 | CASSLALQNYEQYF | TGTGCCAGCAGCTTAGCGCTACAGAACTACGAGCAGTACTTC
NA | NA | TRBJ1-5 | TRBV7-9 | CASSLVGERSNQPQHF | TGTGCCAGCAGCTTAGTAGGGGAAAGGAGCAATCAGCCCCAGCATTTT
TRBD1 | many | TRBJ2-7 | TRBV6-5 | CAGGTGGMREQYF | TGTGCCGGGGGGACAGGGGGAATGAGGGAGCAGTACTTC